Shown below are 30 T cell receptor beta chains from a single sample sequenced in a study of human T cells and chemical hapten exposure. Regarding time point: pre-sensitization, week 0. The treatment here: therapeutic diphenylcyclopropenone sensitization with weekly scalp DPC. MiXCR, applied by TCRdb to the RACE reads, yields one record per CDR3 protein. Among a few hundred thousand distinct CDR3 sequences listed, approximately 5.8% were seen once. Sequencing used whole blood, obtained in connection with sensitization to the hapten diphenylcyclopropenone (DPC). These receptors originate from a woman under 30 with alopecia areata. Some clones in this sample may be carry-over from other donors' samples.

This chain joins TRBV14 and TRBJ1-4; D is undetermined. Trimming shortened V by 3 bases and J by 7 bases, and 18 bases separated the two germline ends. CDR1 is SGHDN, CDR2 FVKESK, per germline. CDR3 length: 16 amino acids. The CDR3 spells CASSHYPGSGSEKLFF. The CDR3 nucleotides are TGTGCCAGCAGCCATTACCCGGGATCAGGTAGTGAAAAACTGTTTTTT.

The chain recombines TRBV5-6 with TRBJ2-1; 8 bases line up with TRBD1. This CDR3 has 14 amino acids. Germline V gene lookup returns CDR1 SGHDT and CDR2 YYEEEE. V shed 3 bases and J 6 bases; nucleotides not matched to a gene: 5. The CDR3 sequence: CASSWGQGANEQFF. The CDR3 DNA follows: TGTGCCAGCAGCTGGGGGCAGGGGGCCAATGAGCAGTTCTTC.

This clonotype was seen ten or more times. The V call is TRBV28, the J call TRBJ2-6; D unclear. The CDR3 consists of 15 residues. Trimming stripped 1 base from V and 2 bases from J, with 6 bases between. Germline CDR1 is MDHEN and CDR2 is SYDVKM. The CDR3 nucleotides are TGTGCCAGCAGTTTATACAGCCCTGGGGCCAACGTCCTGACTTTC. This codes for CASSLYSPGANVLTF.

The chain links TRBV5-1 to TRBJ2-7; tentatively, D is TRBD1 (5 bases). Germline V gene data show CDR1 as SGHRS and CDR2 as YFSETQ. CDR3 length equals 12 residues. V lost 1 base and J lost 7, with 9 bases in between. The CDR3 is CASSLKGREQYF. Written as DNA, the CDR3 is TGCGCCAGCAGCTTGAAGGGGCGTGAGCAGTACTTC.

V is TRBV27 and J is TRBJ1-5; D unresolved. In germline, CDR1 is MNHEY, CDR2 SMNVEV (reference sequence). CDR3 size: 14 residues. Trimming stripped 5 bases from V and 3 bases from J, with 11 bases between. CDR3 in DNA: TGTGCCAGCAGTCGGGCAGTGGACAATCAGCCCCAGCATTTT. It specifies CASSRAVDNQPQHF.

A few counts support this clonotype. The gene calls are TRBV6-5 and TRBJ1-3, with 12 bases aligning to TRBD1. The V and J ends lost 6 bases and 9 bases, in that order; junction bases with no gene match: 6. Germline assignment: CDR1 MNHEY and CDR2 SVGAGI. This CDR3 is built from 14 residues. The CDR3 sequence: CASRRDRGHGTIYF. CDR3 nucleotides: TGTGCCAGCAGACGGGACAGGGGGCACGGCACCATATATTTT.

This clonotype has only a few counts. This chain connects TRBV7-2 to TRBJ2-3, with 10 bases lining up with TRBD1. There are 15 residues in the CDR3. Trimming cost V 0 bases and J 5 bases; bases outside gene matches: 2. Germline V gene data show CDR1 as SGHTA and CDR2 as FQGNSA. The CDR3 is CASSLAGTGVDTQYF. The CDR3 DNA sequence: TGTGCCAGCAGCTTAGCCGGGACAGGGGTAGATACGCAGTATTTT.

The J gene is TRBJ2-5, the V gene TRBV28; D is unclear. This CDR3 is 16 amino acids long. V was trimmed by 2 bases and J by 3 bases, leaving 16 bases between them. From germline, CDR1 is MDHEN and CDR2 SYDVKM. The CDR3 region is CASSLVDVPLKETQYF. CDR3 nucleotide sequence: TGTGCCAGCAGTTTAGTCGACGTTCCCTTGAAAGAGACCCAGTACTTC.

This clonotype was picked up a small number of times. The chain carries TRBV10-3 and TRBJ2-4; the D gene could be TRBD1 or TRBD2 (5 bases each). The CDR3 length is 16 residues. The germline V gene has CDR1 ENHRY and CDR2 SYGVKD. V was pared by 2 bases and J by 0 bases, with 11 bases between. The CDR3 DNA follows: TGTGCCATCAGTGAGGAGGGGCTACCAGCCAAAAACATTCAGTACTTC. Translation gives CAISEEGLPAKNIQYF.

The chain joins TRBV7-9 to TRBJ2-7; no firm D call. Germline CDR1 reads SEHNR; CDR2 reads FQNEAQ (reference sequence). The CDR3 extends over 14 amino acids. V dropped 2 bases and J dropped 3 bases, with 11 bases sitting between them. The DNA for the CDR3 is TGTGCCAGCAGCTTATTTATCACCCACTACGAGCAGTACTTC. Encoded protein: CASSLFITHYEQYF.

V usage is TRBV29-1 and J usage is TRBJ1-1; D is uncertain. CDR3 length: 13 amino acids. Trimming left V 3 bases short and J 1 base short, with 9 bases between. Germline V lookup: CDR1 SQVTM, CDR2 ANQGSEA. CDR3 residues: CSVEAAANTEAFF. In DNA form, the CDR3 reads TGCAGCGTTGAGGCGGCAGCGAACACTGAAGCTTTCTTT.

In its sample, this clonotype was seen many times. V usage is TRBV6-2 or TRBV6-3 and J usage is TRBJ2-3, with TRBD2 matching 14 bases. V shed 2 bases and J 4 bases; nucleotides not matched to a gene: 8. The CDR3 has 18 residues. Germline V gene lookup returns CDR1 MNHEY and CDR2 SVGEGT. CDR3 nucleotide sequence: TGTGCCAGCAGTTACACCCGGACTAGCGGGGGGAAGGCAGATACGCAGTATTTT. This codes for CASSYTRTSGGKADTQYF.

J is TRBJ2-7 and V is TRBV12-3 or TRBV12-4, with a tentative D call TRBD2 (6 bases). The length of the CDR3 is 15 residues. V shed 5 bases and J shed 0 bases, with 14 bases lying between them. CDR3 nucleotide sequence: TGTGCCAGCAGTACCATGGCGGGGAGCTCCTACGAGCAGTACTTC. Its protein is CASSTMAGSSYEQYF.

This clonotype was picked up a small number of times. The CDR3 loop is CASSELQGYNEQFF. CDR3 DNA sequence: TGTGCCAGCAGTGAATTACAGGGATACAATGAGCAGTTCTTC. This rearrangement joins TRBV6-1 to TRBJ2-1; D is possibly TRBD1 (6 bases). This CDR3 region has 14 residues. Trimming cost V 2 bases and J 4 bases, with 9 bases left between them. CDR1 and CDR2 from the germline V gene are MNHNS and SASEGT.

This clonotype was seen at least ten times. This rearrangement joins TRBV2 to TRBJ1-6; weak D call: TRBD1 (6 bases). With 1 base removed from V and 0 bases from J, the gap between germline ends came to 7 bases. From germline, CDR1 is SNHLY and CDR2 FYNNEI. This CDR3 spans 16 amino acids. CDR3 coding DNA: TGTGCCAGCAGTGAAGAGGGGGGCTCCTATAATTCACCCCTCCACTTT. This codes for CASSEEGGSYNSPLHF.

This clonotype was picked up many times. The chain recombines TRBV27 with TRBJ2-7; 13 positions agree with TRBD2. This CDR3 has 22 residues. Germline lookup yields CDR1 MNHEY and CDR2 SMNVEV (reference sequence). J lost 1 base, V lost 4 bases, and 22 bases had no gene match. This CDR3 is CASSSLLAGGLATPSVSYEQYF. Here the CDR3 DNA reads TGTGCCAGCAGTTCCCTACTAGCGGGGGGGCTCGCTACGCCGAGCGTTTCCTACGAGCAGTACTTC.

This clonotype was counted only a few times. The chain recombines TRBV29-1 with TRBJ2-3; D gene unclear. Per germline, CDR1 SQVTM and CDR2 ANQGSEA. CDR3 length: 11 amino acids. V lost 2 bases and J lost 6, with 6 bases in between. In DNA form, the CDR3 reads TGCAGCGTTGAACTGCGGGATACGCAGTATTTT. Translation gives CSVELRDTQYF.

V and J are TRBV4-3 and TRBJ2-2; 9 bases line up with TRBD2. The CDR3 extends over 16 amino acids. Germline trimming cut 3 bases from V and 3 bases from J; bases unmatched to any gene: 5. Germline CDR1 LGHNA, CDR2 YSLEER. The CDR3 bases are TGCGCCAGCAGCCAGAGCGGGGGGCCGGACACCGGGGAGCTGTTTTTT. Its protein product is CASSQSGGPDTGELFF.

V usage is TRBV20-1 and J usage is TRBJ1-5, with 7 bases that match TRBD1. V gave up 3 bases and J gave up 5 bases; unmatched junction bases: 7. CDR3 length: 14 amino acids. Germline V gene sequence: CDR1 DFQATT, CDR2 SNEGSKA (reference sequence). For the CDR3, the DNA is TGCAGTGCTAGTGCCCCGACAGGGCATCAGCCCCAGCATTTT. Protein product: CSASAPTGHQPQHF.

The V call is TRBV6-2 or TRBV6-3, the J call TRBJ2-2, with D maybe TRBD2 (5 bases). Germline assignment: CDR1 MNHEY and CDR2 SVGEGT. This CDR3 has 14 residues. V was shortened by 5 bases and J by 3 bases, with 10 bases between the two germline ends. The CDR3 reads CASSRTWDTGELFF. The CDR3, as DNA: TGTGCCAGCAGTCGGACTTGGGACACCGGGGAGCTGTTTTTT.

This clonotype was seen more than once but under ten times. J is TRBJ1-6 and V is TRBV4-1, with TRBD1 matching 12 bases. J was trimmed by 10 bases and V by 6 bases; bases with no gene match: 7. CDR3 length equals 15 residues. Germline CDR1 is MGHRA and CDR2 is YSYEKL. The CDR3 sequence is CASRGQGAFGSPLHF. The CDR3 DNA is TGCGCCAGCAGGGGACAGGGGGCGTTTGGCTCACCCCTCCACTTT.

The chain uses TRBV27 and TRBJ1-1, with a tentative D call TRBD1 (5 bases). The CDR3 spans 18 residues. Trimming shortened V by 1 base and J by 1 base, and 19 bases separated the two germline ends. From germline, CDR1 is MNHEY and CDR2 SMNVEV (reference sequence). CDR3 loop: CASSLWTPANRQNTEAFF. Here the CDR3 DNA reads TGTGCCAGCAGTTTATGGACCCCCGCGAACAGGCAGAACACTGAAGCTTTCTTT.

The V and J genes are TRBV2 and TRBJ1-5; maybe TRBD1 (5 bases). The germline CDR1 and CDR2 sequences are SNHLY and FYNNEI. The CDR3 contains 14 residues. Trimming cost V 9 bases and J 3 bases, with 15 bases left between them. CDR3 region: CASRPDSHNQPQHF. The CDR3 bases are TGTGCCAGTAGACCCGACAGTCACAATCAGCCCCAGCATTTT. The whole variable domain, filled in from reference TRBV2 and TRBJ1-5, reads EPEVTQTPSHQVTQMGQEVILRCVPISNHLYFYWYRQILGQKVEFLVSFYNNEISEKSEIFDDQFSVERPDGSNFTLKIRSTKLEDSAMYFCASRPDSHNQPQHFGDGTRLSIL.

This clonotype has only a few counts. The J gene is TRBJ1-5, the V gene TRBV20-1, with D possibly being TRBD1 (6 bases). The CDR3 contains 13 residues. Germline V lookup: CDR1 DFQATT, CDR2 SNEGSKA (reference sequence). Trimming left V 5 bases short and J 5 bases short, with 13 bases between. The CDR3 nucleotides are TGCAGTGCTCCAGGGGAGGGTGATCAGCCCCAGCATTTT. This gives the protein CSAPGEGDQPQHF.

This clonotype was seen at least ten times. J is TRBJ2-6 and V is TRBV7-9; D unresolved. The V gene lost 10 bases and the J gene lost 2 bases, with 9 bases spanning the gap. CDR3 size: 13 residues. Germline lookup yields CDR1 SEHNR and CDR2 FQNEAQ (reference sequence). DNA of the CDR3: TGTGCCACTACTTCAGCTGGGGCCAACGTCCTGACTTTC. Translated, it gives CATTSAGANVLTF.

The chain carries TRBV20-1 and TRBJ1-1, with D perhaps matching TRBD1 (6 bases). The CDR3 loop spans 12 amino acids. Germline CDR1 is DFQATT and CDR2 is SNEGSKA (reference sequence). Deletions cut 3 bases from V and 4 bases from J, with 9 bases between. The DNA for the CDR3 is TGCAGTGCTAGGGGCAGGGGCACTGAAGCTTTCTTT. Amino acid sequence: CSARGRGTEAFF.

This clonotype was counted only a few times. This rearrangement joins TRBV5-4 to TRBJ2-7; a possible D gene is TRBD1 (5 bases). The CDR3 loop spans 15 amino acids. Per the germline V gene, CDR1 is SGHNT and CDR2 is YYREEE (reference sequence). Trimming shortened V by 0 bases and J by 5 bases, and 15 bases separated the two germline ends. CDR3 DNA: TGTGCCAGCAGCTTGGCCTCAGGGTCTAGGAACGAGCAGTACTTC. It is translated as CASSLASGSRNEQYF. Based on the CDR3 plus reference TRBV5-4 and TRBJ2-7, the full variable domain is ETGVTQSPTHLIKTRGQQVTLRCSSQSGHNTVSWYQQALGQGPQFIFQYYREEENGRGNFPPRFSGLQFPNYSSELNVNALELDDSALYLCASSLASGSRNEQYFGPGTRLTVT.

Many counts were recorded for this clonotype. The chain employs TRBV28 and TRBJ1-4; maybe TRBD1 (6 bases). Per germline, CDR1 MDHEN and CDR2 SYDVKM. The CDR3 totals 13 residues. With 7 bases removed from V and 8 bases from J, the gap between germline ends came to 14 bases. CDR3 loop: CASTGARQEKLFF. CDR3 DNA: TGTGCCAGCACGGGGGCGCGTCAAGAAAAACTGTTTTTT. The entire variable domain, with the rest obtained from reference TRBV28 and TRBJ1-4, is as follows: DVKVTQSSRYLVKRTGEKVFLECVQDMDHENMFWYRQDPGLGLRLIYFSYDVKMKEKGDIPEGYSVSREKKERFSLILESASTNQTSMYLCASTGARQEKLFFGSGTQLSVL.

This clonotype appeared a few times. The chain has TRBV12-3 or TRBV12-4 and TRBJ2-2; no definite D call. V dropped 3 bases and J dropped 5 bases, with 25 bases sitting between them. The CDR3 is 19 residues long. CDR3 protein: CASSFNAARHLLETGELFF. The CDR3 DNA is TGTGCCAGCAGTTTTAATGCCGCCCGTCACCTGCTCGAGACCGGGGAGCTGTTTTTT.

This clonotype was picked up a small number of times. V usage is TRBV12-3 or TRBV12-4 and J usage is TRBJ1-1, with TRBD1 matching 10 bases. Trimming took 3 bases from V and 9 from J; bases not matched to a gene: 13. CDR3 length equals 16 residues. CDR3 in amino acids: CASSFDPGQGFFQAFF. Here the CDR3 DNA reads TGTGCCAGCAGTTTCGACCCGGGACAGGGGTTTTTTCAAGCTTTCTTT.